This TCR beta chain was sequenced in a study of T cell clonality in common variable immunodeficiency. Unmatched junction bases numbered 7, after V lost 0 bases and J lost 5 bases. Germline lookup yields CDR1 SGHRS and CDR2 YFSETQ. The CDR3 contains 17 residues. Patients and controls were mostly of Caucasian heritage. Some clones are missing from TCRdb's copy, which holds only in-frame ones; the method was immunoSEQ multiplex PCR. This repertoire holds approximately 44,000 clones, and none appear only once. This clone was observed many times. The antigen is not known. The read terminates 3 residues before the CDR3 end, so the remaining end is supplied by the germline J gene. Findings and caveats of the study: CVID subjects had higher TCRbeta clonality than healthy controls, most marked in about a third. CVID patient heterogeneity limited repertoire-clinical complication correlations. In common variable immunodeficiency, TCR beta chains reportedly carried fewer deletions and N-nucleotide insertions.

The TCR comes from a person aged 18 to 69 in good health. V and J are TRBV5-1 and TRBJ1-6; 8 nucleotides align to TRBD1. The sample taken for sequencing was peripheral blood mononuclear cells. The covered CDR3 bases are TGCGCCAGCAGCTTGGTTGGGACAGGTCGTAATAATTCACCC. Its protein is CASSLVGTGRNNSP. The whole CDR3 sequence reads CASSLVGTGRNNSPLHF. Full variable domain (remainder filled in from reference TRBV5-1 and TRBJ1-6): KAGVTQTPRYLIKTRGQQVTLSCSPISGHRSVSWYQQTPGQGLQFLFEYFSETQRNKGNFPGRFSGRQFSNSRSEMNVSTLELGDSALYLCASSLVGTGRNNSPLHFGNGTRLTVT.